This T cell receptor (beta chain) was found in a study of blood T cell repertoires in COVID-19. Whole-study context: Sites in the United States, Italy and Spain provided acute and convalescent COVID-19 samples. Sample material is recorded as cDNA or gDNA derived from T cells, B-cell-depleted T cells, or PBMCs.

Original processing notes: The assay estimated nucleated cells by amplifying reference gene primers. The method was immunoSEQ multiplex PCR; TCRdb's version includes in-frame clones alone and lacks a portion of them. V, J and clone size are those of that table, while D and trimming were read from the DNA. The sample lists 450,000 to 500,000 clones; 80% to 90% were seen once. This CDR3 region has 13 residues. The germline V gene encodes CDR1 SQVTM and CDR2 ANQGSEA. Trimming took off 6 bases at V and 5 bases at J, with 13 bases between the two ends. This rearrangement joins TRBV29-1 to TRBJ2-2; D is perhaps TRBD2 (6 bases). Source material: peripheral blood. The receptor's source is a human donor in a cohort sampled during active COVID-19. The CDR3 coding sequence is TGCAGCGTATCGGGGGAAGTTACCGGGGAGCTGTTTTTT. Protein sequence: CSVSGEVTGELFF.